This TCR beta chain emerged from a study of beta chain features in type 1 diabetes. The CDR3 has 14 amino acids. Germline V lookup: CDR1 MGHRA, CDR2 YSYEKL. Isolated RNA was reverse transcribed in full, so expressed TCRB transcripts were sequenced. Using immunoSEQ multiplex PCR, the repertoire was profiled, and TCRdb retains in-frame clones only, with some absent. The sample has around 240,000 clones, around 9.6% seen once. Comment on this clone: One end of the junction fails to match germline, which may point to a read error.

This chain connects TRBV4-1 to TRBJ2-2; D call uncertain. The sample consisted of naive CD4+ T cells from blood. The TCR was taken from a woman in her late teens or twenties in good health. The CDR3 protein is CASSQGEDTGELFF. CDR3 nucleotide sequence: TGTGCCAGCAGCCAAGGCGAGGACACCGGGGAGCTGTTTTTT.